The clone carrying this T cell receptor beta chain has only a few counts. Its antigen is unidentified. After CD4 positive bead selection, the CD4-negative fraction gave CD8 T cells. Cells stained for CD3, CD4, CD8, CD45RA, CD27 and viability were sorted into four CD45RA/CD27 subsets. The data were obtained in a study of naive and memory T cell subsets. Study results and caveats: Naive repertoires, especially CD8, held a few larger clonotypes, possibly memory cells re-expressing CD45RA. Over 90% of naive TCR sequences appeared only once after error correction, unlike memory subsets.

Two oligonucleotides, mixed equimolar, formed the beta constant-region primer covering TRBC1 and TRBC2. The ligated cDNA underwent four PCR rounds using SP2 and nested alpha and beta constant-region primers. TCRdb reanalysed the UMI-ligation and nested PCR reads using MiXCR and keeps one entry per CDR3 protein. This sample carries 85,000 to 130,000 distinct CDR3 sequences, around 13% of them seen once, and the ten largest clones take around 2.7%. V lost 2 bases, J lost 4 bases, and 15 bases lay in between. The length of the CDR3 is 14 residues. CDR1 and CDR2 from the germline V gene are DFQATT and SNEGSKA (reference sequence).

This chain connects TRBV20-1 to TRBJ2-7; no definite D call. Sample: naive CD8+ T cells from blood. The origin of this receptor is a human donor in good health. CDR3 residues: CSARQLGVVYEQYF. The CDR3 DNA sequence: TGCAGTGCTAGACAACTTGGGGTGGTTTACGAGCAGTACTTC.